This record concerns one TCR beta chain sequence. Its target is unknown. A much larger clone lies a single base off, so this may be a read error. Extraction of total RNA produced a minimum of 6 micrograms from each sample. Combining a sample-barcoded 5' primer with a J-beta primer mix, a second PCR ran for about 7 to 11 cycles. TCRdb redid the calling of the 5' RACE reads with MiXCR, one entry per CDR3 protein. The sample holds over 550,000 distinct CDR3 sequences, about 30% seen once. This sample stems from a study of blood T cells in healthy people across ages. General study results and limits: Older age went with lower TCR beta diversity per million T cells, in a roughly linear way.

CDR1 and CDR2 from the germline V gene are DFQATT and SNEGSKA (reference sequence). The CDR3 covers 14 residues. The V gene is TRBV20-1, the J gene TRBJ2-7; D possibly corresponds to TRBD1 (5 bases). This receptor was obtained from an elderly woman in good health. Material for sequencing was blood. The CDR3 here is CSAGDSRQTYEQYF. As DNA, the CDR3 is TGCAGTGCTGGAGATTCCAGACAGACCTACGAGCAGTACTTC.